This entry features one T cell receptor (beta chain) sequence. The sample is drawn from a study of blood T cell repertoires in COVID-19. Original analysis: Quantification of nucleated cells was approximated via reference gene primer amplification. Clones were sequenced by immunoSEQ multiplex PCR, and TCRdb holds only the in-frame ones, with some missing. V, J and clone size were drawn from that table, and D and trimming were deduced from the DNA. The repertoire holds approximately 300,000 clones, with about nine tenths as singletons. V gave up 4 bases and J gave up 8 bases, with 10 bases separating them. Per the germline V gene, CDR1 is SGHTS and CDR2 is YDEGEE. CDR3 length: 12 residues.

The chain has TRBV5-8 and TRBJ2-1; D possibly corresponds to TRBD2 (6 bases). This receptor was identified in a woman in her twenties or thirties with COVID-19, enrolled during active disease. Sequencing was carried out using peripheral blood. DNA for the CDR3: TGTGCCAGCAGCGATCGCGGGGATGAGCAGTTCTTC. Protein sequence: CASSDRGDEQFF.